This T cell receptor beta chain originates from a study of cytomegalovirus exposure and HLA in healthy donors. The CDR3 totals 15 residues. V lost 0 bases to trimming and J lost 4 bases; unmatched junction nucleotides: 5. Germline CDR1 and CDR2: SGHKS and YYEKEE (reference sequence). PCR was performed using 60 Vbeta and 13 Jbeta primers. Profiling relied on immunoSEQ multiplex PCR, and the TCRdb table lists in-frame clones only, not all of them. The sample has about 52,000 clones, 60% to 75% seen once. J is TRBJ1-2 and V is TRBV5-5; TRBD1 aligns across 8 bases. Sequenced: PBMCs. This receptor was identified in a woman between 50 and 59 years old in good health and CMV-seronegative. The CDR3 coding sequence is TGTGCCAGCAGCTTGGATGCAGGGGGCGCCTATGGCTACACCTTC. Residues: CASSLDAGGAYGYTF.